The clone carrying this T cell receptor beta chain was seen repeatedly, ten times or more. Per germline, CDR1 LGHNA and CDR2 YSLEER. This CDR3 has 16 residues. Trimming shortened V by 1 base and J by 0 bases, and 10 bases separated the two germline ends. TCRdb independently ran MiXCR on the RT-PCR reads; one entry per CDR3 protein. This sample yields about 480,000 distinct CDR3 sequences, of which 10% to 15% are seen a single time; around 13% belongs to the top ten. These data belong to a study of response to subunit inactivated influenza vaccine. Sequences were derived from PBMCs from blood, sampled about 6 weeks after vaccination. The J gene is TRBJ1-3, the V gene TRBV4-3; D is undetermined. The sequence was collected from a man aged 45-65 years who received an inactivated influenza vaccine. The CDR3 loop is CASSQGLTSSGNTIYF. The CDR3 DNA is TGCGCCAGCAGCCAAGGGTTGACGAGCTCTGGAAACACCATATATTTT.